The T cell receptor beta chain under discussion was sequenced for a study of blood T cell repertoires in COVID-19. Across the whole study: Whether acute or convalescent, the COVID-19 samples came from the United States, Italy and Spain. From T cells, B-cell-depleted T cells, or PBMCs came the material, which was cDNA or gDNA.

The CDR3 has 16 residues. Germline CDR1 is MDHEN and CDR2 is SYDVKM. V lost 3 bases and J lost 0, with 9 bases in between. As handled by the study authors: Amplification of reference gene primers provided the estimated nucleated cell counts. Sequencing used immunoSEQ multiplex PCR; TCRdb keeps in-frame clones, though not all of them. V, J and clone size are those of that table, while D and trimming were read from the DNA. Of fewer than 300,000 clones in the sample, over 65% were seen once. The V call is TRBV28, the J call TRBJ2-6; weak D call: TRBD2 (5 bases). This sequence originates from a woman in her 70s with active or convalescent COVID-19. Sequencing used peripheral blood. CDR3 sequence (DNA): TGTGCCAGCAGTTTCTACGGAGGCTCTGGGGCCAACGTCCTGACTTTC. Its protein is CASSFYGGSGANVLTF.